The clone carrying this TCR beta chain was seen at least ten times. Its antigen is undetermined. A TCRbeta library incorporating unique molecular identifiers was prepared. TCRdb analysed the PCR reads with MiXCR anew, one entry per CDR3 protein. The data hold about 490,000 distinct CDR3 sequences, with roughly a tenth observed a single time. These data come from a study of T-cell reconstitution after alpha-beta-depleted transplantation in children. Study-level findings and limits: After transplant, high TCRbeta diversity at day 60 in some patients arose from surviving recipient T cells and thymic progenitors.

The CDR3 length is 12 residues. Germline V gives CDR1 SQVTM, CDR2 ANQGSEA. The V end lost 7 bases, the J end lost 5 bases, and 11 bases lay between the germline ends. The gene calls are TRBV29-1 and TRBJ2-2, with D possibly TRBD2 on 5 matching bases. The sequences come from PBMCs, collected before TCRalphabeta/CD19-depleted stem cell transplant. This TCR came from a child under 10 years old with inherited bone marrow failure, due to receive a stem cell transplant. DNA of the CDR3: TGCAGCGCCCTTTCGGGGACCGGGGAGCTGTTTTTT. This codes for CSALSGTGELFF.